A selection of T cell receptor beta chains follows, all from one sample in a study of blood T cell repertoires in COVID-19. This table comes from immunoSEQ multiplex PCR, and its TCRdb copy is limited to in-frame clones, with some not included. The sample lists 300,000 to 400,000 clones; roughly 84% were seen once. Sequenced: PBMCs or T cells enriched from blood (not recorded which). The receptors here all came from a woman aged 25-40 years who had recovered from COVID-19. Each CDR3 is given with its conserved first and last residue. A D gene is named only where the DNA matches it firmly. Size values are once, few and many counts, or a class for expanded clones, and some rows have none.

clone_size,j_call,v_call,d_call,cdr3_nt,cdr3_aa
.,TRBJ1-6,TRBV13,.,TGTGCCAGCAGCTTGCAGGCCGATTCACCCCTCCACTTT,CASSLQADSPLHF
.,TRBJ2-1,TRBV27,TRBD1,TGTGCCAGCAGTTCCGGACAGGGGGTCTACAATGAGCAGTTCTTC,CASSSGQGVYNEQFF
.,TRBJ1-2,TRBV28,.,TGTGCCAGCAGGGCCCCCGGGACACTAAGTGACTACACCTTC,CASRAPGTLSDYTF
.,TRBJ1-6,TRBV19,.,TGTGCCAGTAGTATATCTAGACTCGGGGATTCACCCCTCCACTTT,CASSISRLGDSPLHF
.,TRBJ1-2,TRBV6-5,.,TGTGCCAGCAGTTACTCGAGGGCCGCGAACTATGGCTACACCTTC,CASSYSRAANYGYTF
.,TRBJ2-2,TRBV29-1,.,TGCAGCGTTACAGGGTACACCGGGGAGCTGTTTTTT,CSVTGYTGELFF
.,TRBJ1-6,TRBV28,.,TGTGCCAGCAGATTAAGCAGGGGTCTCAATTCACCCCTCCACTTT,CASRLSRGLNSPLHF
.,TRBJ2-2,TRBV24-1,TRBD1,TGTGCCACCAGTGTCGCCAGGGGGCCGGCCACCGGGGAGCTGTTTTTT,CATSVARGPATGELFF
.,TRBJ1-1,TRBV2,TRBD1,TGTGCCAGCAGTGCTGGGACAGGGCGGGCTCAGGACACTGAAGCTTTCTTT,CASSAGTGRAQDTEAFF
.,TRBJ2-5,TRBV6-5,TRBD2,TGTGCCATCGCCGGACTAGCGGGGGGGTCGGAGACCCAGTACTTC,CAIAGLAGGSETQYF
once,TRBJ2-3,TRBV7-2,.,TGTGCCAGCAGCTTAGACGTCTACACAGATACGCAGTATTTT,CASSLDVYTDTQYF
.,TRBJ1-2,TRBV7-9,.,TGTGCCAGCAGCCCAGGGGCCTCGACCTATAACTATGGCTACACCTTC,CASSPGASTYNYGYTF
.,TRBJ2-5,TRBV28,TRBD2,TGTGCCAGCAGTTTCTGGCCCGGGACTAGCGGGGGGTCCCAAGAGACCCAGTACTTC,CASSFWPGTSGGSQETQYF
.,TRBJ2-7,TRBV20-1,TRBD1,TGCAGTGCTAGTAGGGGACAGGGGGCCAGAGAGCAGTACTTC,CSASRGQGAREQYF
.,TRBJ2-3,TRBV29-1,.,TGCAGCGTTGCCGGACAGAACACAGATACGCAGTATTTT,CSVAGQNTDTQYF
.,TRBJ2-3,TRBV9,TRBD2,TGTGCCAGCAGCGCCACCCTAGCGGTTAGCACAGATACGCAGTATTTT,CASSATLAVSTDTQYF
.,TRBJ1-5,TRBV30,.,TGTGCCTGGAGTCCCATTTCGTGGAGGGACGATCAGCCCCAGCATTTT,CAWSPISWRDDQPQHF
.,TRBJ2-7,TRBV10-3,TRBD2,TGTGCCACCATGGGGAGGGAAGGGTCCTACGAGCAGTACTTC,CATMGREGSYEQYF
once,TRBJ2-1,TRBV19,TRBD2,TGTGCCAGTAGTAGCCTAGCGGGGGCTATCGGGCAGTTCTTC,CASSSLAGAIGQFF
.,TRBJ1-2,TRBV28,.,TGTGCCAGCAGAACTCCGGGACGCGGGGGCGGCTACACCTTC,CASRTPGRGGGYTF
.,TRBJ2-3,TRBV7-7,TRBD2,TGTGCCAGCAGCTTACTAGCGGGGGCCACAGATACGCAGTATTTT,CASSLLAGATDTQYF
.,TRBJ1-2,TRBV2,.,TGTGCCAGCAGTGCTTGGGGCTCGGACTATGGCTACACCTTC,CASSAWGSDYGYTF
.,TRBJ2-6,TRBV4-3,TRBD1,TGCGCCAGCAGCCAGGGGACAGCTGGGGCCAACGTCCTGACTTTC,CASSQGTAGANVLTF
once,TRBJ1-5,TRBV19,TRBD1,TGTGCCAGTAGCGCGGACAGGAGCAATCAGCCCCAGCATTTT,CASSADRSNQPQHF
.,TRBJ1-6,TRBV5-5,.,TGTGCCAGCAGCTCGTCCCCAACTCTCTCACCCCTCCACTTT,CASSSSPTLSPLHF
.,TRBJ2-5,TRBV30,TRBD2,TGTGCCAGAGGGGCGGGGGGCCAAGAGACCCAGTACTTC,CARGAGGQETQYF
.,TRBJ1-1,TRBV15,TRBD1,TGTGCCACCAGCAGAGAGGGACAGCCGAACACTGAAGCTTTCTTT,CATSREGQPNTEAFF
.,TRBJ1-1,TRBV4-1,.,TGCGCCAGCAGCCAAAGACAGACTGAAGCTTTCTTT,CASSQRQTEAFF
.,TRBJ2-5,TRBV7-9,TRBD2,TGTGCCAGCAGCTCCGGCACGGGGGGGCCTCAGACCCAGTACTTC,CASSSGTGGPQTQYF
.,TRBJ1-1,TRBV7-9,.,TGTGCCAGCAGCTTGGACAGTGGGTTAGCAGCTTTCTTT,CASSLDSGLAAFF
.,TRBJ1-5,TRBV23-1,TRBD1,TGCGCCAGCAAGAATCTGGGACAGACCTTTAGCAATCAGCCCCAGCATTTT,CASKNLGQTFSNQPQHF
.,TRBJ1-1,TRBV7-2,.,TGTGCCAGCAGCTTAGGGGGGGAGAACACTGAAGCTTTCTTT,CASSLGGENTEAFF
.,TRBJ1-4,TRBV30,.,TGTGCCTGGAGTCTCTTTGCCCAGGGCCGTAATGAAAAACTGTTTTTT,CAWSLFAQGRNEKLFF
.,TRBJ1-1,TRBV7-6,.,TGTGCCAGCAGCTTAGGACAAAACACTGAAGCTTTCTTT,CASSLGQNTEAFF
once,TRBJ1-2,TRBV28,.,TGTGCCAGCAGGAACGGGTTACTCTATGGCTACACCTTC,CASRNGLLYGYTF
.,TRBJ1-6,TRBV6-1,TRBD1,TGTGCCAGCAGTGCGAAAGGGGGACAGGGGGCCTCCTATAATTCACCCCTCCACTTT,CASSAKGGQGASYNSPLHF
once,TRBJ2-2,TRBV11-2,.,TGTGCCAGCAGCTCATTCTGGGGGGGGCCGACCGGGGAGCTGTTTTTT,CASSSFWGGPTGELFF
.,TRBJ1-1,TRBV4-1,.,TGCGCCAGCAGCCAACGTTTCGAGGGCACGAACACTGAAGCTTTCTTT,CASSQRFEGTNTEAFF
few,TRBJ2-1,TRBV6-6,.,TGTGCCAGCAGTTCGACAGGTGTCCATGAGCAGTTCTTC,CASSSTGVHEQFF
.,TRBJ2-7,TRBV5-5,.,TGTGCCAGCAGCTTTCAGACAGGTCGGACCTACGAGCAGTACTTC,CASSFQTGRTYEQYF
once,TRBJ2-1,TRBV5-1,TRBD2,TGCGCCAGCAGCTCCTCTAGCGGGGGGGACAATGAGCAGTTCTTC,CASSSSSGGDNEQFF
.,TRBJ2-7,TRBV7-6,TRBD1,TGTGCCAGCAGCCCGACGTTGGGGACCCCGGGACAGGGCCCAGACTCCTACGAGCAGTACTTC,CASSPTLGTPGQGPDSYEQYF
.,TRBJ1-5,TRBV27,.,TGTGCCAGCAGTTTCCCGGGAAGCAATCAGCCCCAGCATTTT,CASSFPGSNQPQHF
.,TRBJ1-4,TRBV28,TRBD1,TGTGCCAGCGCGACAGGGACTAATGAAAAACTGTTTTTT,CASATGTNEKLFF